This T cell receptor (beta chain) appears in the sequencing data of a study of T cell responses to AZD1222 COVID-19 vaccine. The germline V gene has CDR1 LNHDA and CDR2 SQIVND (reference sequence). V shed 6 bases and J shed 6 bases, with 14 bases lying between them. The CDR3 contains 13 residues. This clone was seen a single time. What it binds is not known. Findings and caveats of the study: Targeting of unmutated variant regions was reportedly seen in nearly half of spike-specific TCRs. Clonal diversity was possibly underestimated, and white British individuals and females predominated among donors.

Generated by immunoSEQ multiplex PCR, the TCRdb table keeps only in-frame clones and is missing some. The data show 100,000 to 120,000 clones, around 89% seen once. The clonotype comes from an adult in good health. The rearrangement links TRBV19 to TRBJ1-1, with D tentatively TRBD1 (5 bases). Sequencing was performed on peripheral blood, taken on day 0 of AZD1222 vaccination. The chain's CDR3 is CASSQGGTAEAFF. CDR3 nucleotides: TGTGCCAGTAGCCAGGGAGGCACCGCTGAAGCTTTCTTT.